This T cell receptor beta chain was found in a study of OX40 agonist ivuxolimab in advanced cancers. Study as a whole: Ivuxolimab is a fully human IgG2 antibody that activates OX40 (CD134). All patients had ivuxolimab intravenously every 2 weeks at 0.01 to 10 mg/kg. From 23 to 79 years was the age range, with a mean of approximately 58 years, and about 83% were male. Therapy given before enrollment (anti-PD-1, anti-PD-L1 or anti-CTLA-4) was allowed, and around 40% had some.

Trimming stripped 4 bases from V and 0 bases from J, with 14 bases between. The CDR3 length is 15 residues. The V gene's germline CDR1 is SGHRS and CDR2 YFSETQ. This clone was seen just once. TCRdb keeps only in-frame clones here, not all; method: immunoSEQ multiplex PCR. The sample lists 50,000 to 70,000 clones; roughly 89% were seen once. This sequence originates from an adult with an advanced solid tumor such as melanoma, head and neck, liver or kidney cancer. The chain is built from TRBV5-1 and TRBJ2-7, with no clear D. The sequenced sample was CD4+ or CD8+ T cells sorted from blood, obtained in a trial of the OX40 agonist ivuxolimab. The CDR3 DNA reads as TGCGCCAGCAGCCCGGGTCAGACGCTCTCCTACGAGCAGTACTTC. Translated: CASSPGQTLSYEQYF.